What follows are 5 T cell receptor beta chains derived from one specimen sequenced in a study of cytomegalovirus exposure and HLA in healthy donors. The PCR was carried out with 60 Vbeta primers and 13 Jbeta primers. Profiling relied on immunoSEQ multiplex PCR, and the TCRdb table lists in-frame clones only, not all of them. Among some 92,000 clones listed, 70% to 80% were seen once. Specimen: PBMCs. These TCRs come from a man between 18 and 29 years old in good health and CMV-seropositive.

The chain couples TRBV11-1 to TRBJ2-5; 7 positions agree with TRBD2. Unmatched junction bases numbered 10, after V lost 5 bases and J lost 4 bases. This CDR3 spans 15 amino acids. The germline CDR1 and CDR2 sequences are SGHAT and FQDESV (reference sequence). The CDR3 DNA reads as TGTGCCAGCAGCCCTCCGTGGGGAGGGGTAGAGACCCAGTACTTC. Its translation: CASSPPWGGVETQYF.

The chain employs TRBV29-1 and TRBJ2-5; D is ambiguous. The CDR3 consists of 12 residues. V shed 4 bases and J shed 5 bases, with 11 bases lying between them. CDR1 and CDR2 from the germline V gene are SQVTM and ANQGSEA. The CDR3 is CSVGAAFETQYF. DNA of the CDR3: TGCAGCGTTGGGGCAGCCTTCGAGACCCAGTACTTC.

Here the CDR3 DNA reads TGCGCCAGCACACACAGGGACCCCGGCACCGGGGAGCTGTTTTTT. Protein sequence: CASTHRDPGTGELFF. V is TRBV5-1 and J is TRBJ2-2, with D possibly TRBD1 on 6 matching bases. CDR1 and CDR2 (germline): SGHRS, YFSETQ. With 6 bases removed from V and 4 bases from J, the gap between germline ends came to 16 bases. The CDR3 runs to 15 residues. The full variable domain, completed using reference TRBV5-1 and TRBJ2-2, is KAGVTQTPRYLIKTRGQQVTLSCSPISGHRSVSWYQQTPGQGLQFLFEYFSETQRNKGNFPGRFSGRQFSNSRSEMNVSTLELGDSALYLCASTHRDPGTGELFFGEGSRLTVL.

This clone has only a few counts. The V call is TRBV7-2, the J call TRBJ1-2, with 8 nucleotides matching TRBD1. Germline loops: CDR1 SGHTA, CDR2 FQGNSA. The trim removed 5 bases at V and 5 bases at J, leaving 4 bases unmatched. The CDR3 runs to 13 residues. The CDR3 loop is CASSKGTGYGYTF. DNA of the CDR3: TGTGCCAGCAGCAAGGGGACAGGATATGGCTACACCTTC.

This clone appeared a few times. V usage is TRBV5-6 and J usage is TRBJ2-7; the match to TRBD1 covers 10 bases. J was trimmed by 1 base and V by 4 bases; bases with no gene match: 5. This CDR3 contains 15 residues. CDR1 and CDR2 from the germline V gene are SGHDT and YYEEEE. The DNA of the CDR3 is TGTGCCAGCAGCCGGTCGGGACAGGGGTCCTACGAGCAGTACTTC. Its translation: CASSRSGQGSYEQYF.